Below, 24 T cell receptor beta chains from the same sample are listed, as sequenced in a study of blood T cells in healthy people across ages. It was with a sample-barcoded 5' primer and a J-beta primer mix that a second PCR of about 6 to 12 cycles was run. One entry per CDR3 protein results from TCRdb running MiXCR on the 5' RACE reads. The sample holds 790,000 or so distinct CDR3 sequences, more than 35% seen once. Sequencing was performed on blood. The receptors were gathered from an older man in good health.

This clonotype occurred once. This chain joins TRBV5-1 and TRBJ2-1, with unresolved D. This CDR3 comprises 14 residues. From germline, CDR1 is SGHRS and CDR2 YFSETQ. Trimming cost V 4 bases and J 5 bases, with 13 bases left between them. CDR3: CASSEAQSHNEQFF. The CDR3 coding sequence is TGCGCCAGCAGCGAAGCCCAGTCCCACAATGAGCAGTTCTTC.

The chain combines TRBV18 with TRBJ2-3, with 9 bases that match TRBD1. Trimming removed 2 bases from V and 14 bases from J; junction bases left unmatched: 8. Per germline, CDR1 KGHSH and CDR2 LQKENI. The CDR3 has 13 residues. CDR3 sequence (DNA): TGTGCCAGCTCACCATTTGGGGACAGGGATCTGTATTTT. This translates into CASSPFGDRDLYF.

J is TRBJ2-7 and V is TRBV20-1; D might be TRBD2 (6 bases). V was cut by 3 bases and J by 5 bases, with 11 bases left in between. Germline loops: CDR1 DFQATT, CDR2 SNEGSKA (reference sequence). The CDR3 is 12 residues long. For the CDR3, the DNA is TGCAGTGCTAGGTCAGGGAGGAACGAGCAGTACTTC. Translated: CSARSGRNEQYF.

The sample holds a few counts of this clonotype. V usage is TRBV2 and J usage is TRBJ2-3; D is unresolved. The CDR3 has 13 amino acids. In germline, CDR1 is SNHLY, CDR2 FYNNEI. V was shortened by 9 bases and J by 1 base, with 11 bases between the two germline ends. The CDR3 loop is CASNYLGTDTQYF. The CDR3 DNA follows: TGTGCCAGTAACTATCTAGGCACAGATACGCAGTATTTT.

V gene TRBV24-1 combines with J gene TRBJ2-7, with D unclear. The CDR3 length is 11 residues. Trimming removed 3 bases from V and 3 bases from J, with 2 bases in between. Looked up from germline, CDR1 is KGHDR and CDR2 is SFDVKD. CDR3 sequence: CATSDLYEQYF. The CDR3 nucleotides read TGTGCCACCAGTGATCTCTACGAGCAGTACTTC.

This clonotype was observed a handful of times. The rearrangement uses TRBV7-2 and TRBJ2-3; TRBD2 agrees at 13 bases. Looked up from germline, CDR1 is SGHTA and CDR2 is FQGNSA. The CDR3 is made up of 17 amino acids. After removal of 4 bases from V and 2 bases from J, the junction contained 6 bases not matched to a gene. The CDR3: CASSSRLAGGNTDTQYF. The CDR3 DNA is TGTGCCAGCAGCTCAAGACTAGCGGGAGGTAACACAGATACGCAGTATTTT.

There are a few counts of this clonotype. The chain employs TRBV12-3 or TRBV12-4 and TRBJ2-5, with 12 nucleotides matching TRBD2. This CDR3 contains 14 residues. J lost 10 bases, V lost 5 bases, and 8 bases had no gene match. Written as DNA, the CDR3 is TGTGCCAGCAGTACGACTAGCGGGGGCCCGATCCAGTACTTC. Translated: CASSTTSGGPIQYF.

This clonotype was recorded only once. V usage is TRBV27 and J usage is TRBJ2-5, with 7 bases that match TRBD1. The CDR3 sequence is 16 residues long. V dropped 2 bases and J dropped 2; count of bases not matched to a gene: 8. Germline V gene sequence: CDR1 MNHEY, CDR2 SMNVEV (reference sequence). CDR3 sequence reads: CASSLKGAEIQETQYF. CDR3 in DNA: TGTGCCAGCAGTTTAAAGGGGGCGGAGATTCAAGAGACCCAGTACTTC.

The sample holds one count of this clonotype. The rearrangement joins TRBV7-9 to TRBJ2-7; D not certain. The CDR3 has 14 residues. Germline V gene data show CDR1 as SEHNR and CDR2 as FQNEAQ (reference sequence). Trimming shortened V by 1 base and J by 5 bases, and 12 bases separated the two germline ends. CDR3 loop: CASSLESSSHEQYF. The DNA of the CDR3 is TGTGCCAGCAGCTTAGAGTCGAGTTCCCACGAGCAGTACTTC.

The chain employs TRBV28 and TRBJ2-3; D possibly corresponds to TRBD2 (6 bases). The V and J ends lost 8 bases and 4 bases respectively, with 19 bases between them. The CDR3 is 15 amino acids. In germline, CDR1 is MDHEN, CDR2 SYDVKM. CDR3 region: CASGGYGRGADTQYF. Here the CDR3 DNA reads TGTGCCAGCGGAGGCTACGGGAGAGGGGCAGATACGCAGTATTTT.

This clonotype was recorded a few times. The chain is built from TRBV29-1 and TRBJ2-7, with 9 bases that match TRBD2. The V segment lost 4 bases and the J segment 4 bases; nucleotides outside the gene matches: 8. Per the germline V gene, CDR1 is SQVTM and CDR2 is ANQGSEA. This CDR3 contains 14 residues. The CDR3 loop is CSVVVSGRLYEQYF. The CDR3 DNA reads TGCAGCGTTGTTGTTAGCGGGAGATTGTACGAGCAGTACTTC.

The chain has TRBV4-3 and TRBJ2-7, with a weak D call TRBD1 (6 bases). This CDR3 is 14 amino acids long. V shed 4 bases and J shed 5 bases, with 15 bases lying between them. Germline V gene lookup returns CDR1 LGHNA and CDR2 YSLEER. This chain's CDR3 is CASSRTGKSNEQYF. The DNA for the CDR3 is TGCGCCAGCAGCCGAACAGGGAAATCTAACGAGCAGTACTTC.

The chain combines TRBV18 with TRBJ2-6; D gene unclear. There are 16 residues in the CDR3. Between the trimmed V and J ends, which lost 3 bases and 0 bases, there was a span of 9 bases. CDR1 and CDR2 from the germline V gene are KGHSH and LQKENI. CDR3 loop: CASSPKSRSGANVLTF. The CDR3 DNA is TGTGCCAGCTCACCCAAGAGTCGCTCTGGGGCCAACGTCCTGACTTTC.

The V and J genes are TRBV5-1 and TRBJ2-1; tentatively, D is TRBD2 (5 bases). Trimming removed 2 bases from V and 3 bases from J, with 15 bases in between. The length of the CDR3 is 16 residues. The germline CDR1 and CDR2 sequences are SGHRS and YFSETQ. Here the CDR3 reads CASSLYGGTRYNEQFF. The DNA of the CDR3 is TGCGCCAGCAGCTTATACGGAGGAACTCGCTACAATGAGCAGTTCTTC.

V and J are TRBV29-1 and TRBJ2-1; a possible D gene is TRBD2 (5 bases). This CDR3 contains 14 residues. Germline-derived CDR1 and CDR2 are SQVTM and ANQGSEA. V lost 7 bases, J lost 6 bases, and 19 bases lay in between. CDR3 region: CSALTTAGPNEQFF. The CDR3 DNA reads TGCAGCGCCTTAACCACGGCGGGTCCCAATGAGCAGTTCTTC.

With respect to this clonotype: A much larger clone is a single base away; this may be a read error. The chain links TRBV24-1 to TRBJ2-1; possibly TRBD1 for D (5 bases). Gene TRBJ2-7 matches the end of the DNA better, so the J call may be wrong. Germline V lookup: CDR1 KGHDR, CDR2 SFDVKD. The CDR3 runs to 18 residues. CDR3 loop: CATSEFNRGRSSYNEQYF. The CDR3 nucleotides read TGTGCCACCAGTGAGTTCAATAGGGGCCGGAGCTCCTACAATGAGCAGTACTTC.

As concerns this clonotype: A read error may produce the germline difference seen at one junction end. V and J are TRBV10-3 and TRBJ1-1; D possibly corresponds to TRBD1 (5 bases). In germline, CDR1 is ENHRY, CDR2 SYGVKD. The CDR3 consists of 12 residues. CDR3 protein: CAISEGHTEAFF. As DNA, the CDR3 is TGTGCCATCAGTGAGGGACACACCGAAGCTTTCTTT.

This clonotype is a singleton in its sample. V usage is TRBV12-3 or TRBV12-4 and J usage is TRBJ2-1; 9 bases are a match to TRBD1. Trimming at V came to 5 bases and at J to 8 bases, leaving 13 bases not matched to a gene. The CDR3 is 16 amino acids. The CDR3 here is CASSRPGTGSRYEQFF. The DNA for the CDR3 is TGTGCCAGCAGTCGTCCGGGGACAGGGTCTAGGTATGAGCAGTTCTTC.

The gene calls are TRBV6-2 or TRBV6-3 and TRBJ2-7, with 7 nucleotides matching TRBD2. The CDR3 length is 15 residues. CDR1 is MNHEY, CDR2 SVGEGT, per germline. V was clipped by 2 bases and J by 2 bases; unmatched bases: 6. For the CDR3, the DNA is TGTGCCAGCAGTTACCAACTAGCGCCAGCCTACGAGCAGTACTTC. This translates into CASSYQLAPAYEQYF.

The gene calls are TRBV5-1 and TRBJ2-7; a possible D gene is TRBD1 (5 bases). Germline V lookup: CDR1 SGHRS, CDR2 YFSETQ. The CDR3 has 14 residues. Trimming pared 0 bases from V and 2 bases from J, leaving 9 bases between. The CDR3 sequence: CASSLVGEAYEQYF. The DNA for the CDR3 is TGCGCCAGCAGCTTGGTAGGGGAAGCCTACGAGCAGTACTTC.

This clonotype was detected a few times. The J gene is TRBJ1-2, the V gene TRBV3-1, with 7 bases that match TRBD1. The germline V gene has CDR1 LGHDT and CDR2 YNNKEL (reference sequence). This CDR3 comprises 16 residues. The V and J ends lost 4 bases and 0 bases, in that order; junction bases with no gene match: 8. This CDR3 reads CASSPRGRGANYGYTF. The CDR3 coding sequence is TGTGCCAGCAGCCCTCGAGGCAGGGGGGCTAACTATGGCTACACCTTC.

The chain links TRBV28 to TRBJ2-3; the D gene is possibly TRBD1 (6 bases). Germline V gene data show CDR1 as MDHEN and CDR2 as SYDVKM. The CDR3 has 16 residues. Trimming cost V 1 base and J 1 base, with 12 bases left between them. CDR3 DNA sequence: TGTGCCAGCAGTTTATCGGGGTCAGGGGGCACAGATACGCAGTATTTT. This sequence encodes CASSLSGSGGTDTQYF.

Note on this clonotype: The junction differs from germline at one of its ends, possibly a read error. The V and J genes are TRBV27 and TRBJ2-4, with TRBD1 as a possible D gene (6 bases). Germline assignment: CDR1 MNHEY and CDR2 SMNVEV (reference sequence). The CDR3 runs 13 residues. CDR3: CASSVSGENIQYF. In nucleotides, the CDR3 is TGTGCCAGCAGTGTATCAGGGGAAAACATTCAGTACTTC.

This chain uses TRBV6-5 with TRBJ2-7; TRBD1 agrees at 12 bases. The CDR3 runs to 16 residues. Looked up from germline, CDR1 is MNHEY and CDR2 is SVGAGI. The J segment lost 4 bases and the V segment lost 6 bases, leaving 10 bases of the junction unmatched. DNA for the CDR3: TGTGCCAGCAGCCTACCGAGGGACAGGGGGCGGTACGAGCAGTACTTC. It encodes CASSLPRDRGRYEQYF.